Following are 10 T cell receptor beta chains from one sample sequenced in a study of blood T cell repertoires in COVID-19. TCRdb's table, derived via immunoSEQ multiplex PCR, lists solely in-frame clones and lacks some. The sample contains over 350,000 clones, 85% to 90% of which appear only once. The sample was peripheral blood. The receptors were gathered from a woman aged 25 to 39 with acute or convalescent COVID-19.

The genes are TRBV2 and TRBJ2-3; D is ambiguous. The CDR3 loop spans 11 amino acids. The germline V and J ends were trimmed by 6 bases and 3 bases, with 4 bases remaining between them. Germline V gene data show CDR1 as SNHLY and CDR2 as FYNNEI. CDR3 sequence (DNA): TGTGCCAGCAGGCGGACAGATACGCAGTATTTT. Translating gives CASRRTDTQYF.

This clone has a single count. This rearrangement joins TRBV6-1 to TRBJ2-7; D unresolved. CDR1 and CDR2 (germline): MNHNS, SASEGT. CDR3 size: 14 residues. The V and J ends lost 0 bases and 4 bases respectively, with 10 bases between them. CDR3 region: CASSEAGRAYEQYF. As DNA, the CDR3 is TGTGCCAGCAGTGAAGCGGGCAGAGCTTACGAGCAGTACTTC.

This chain connects TRBV30 to TRBJ1-6; possible D gene TRBD1, 5 bases. Germline V lookup: CDR1 GTSNPN, CDR2 SVGIG (reference sequence). This CDR3 region has 15 residues. V gave up 8 bases and J gave up 6 bases, with 20 bases separating them. In DNA form, the CDR3 reads TGTGCCGGGGCGGGTGGGGCTAGAGGTAATTCACCCCTCCACTTT. Encoded protein: CAGAGGARGNSPLHF.

V gene TRBV19 combines with J gene TRBJ1-2; D call uncertain. V was pared by 9 bases and J by 4 bases, with 18 bases between. The germline CDR1 and CDR2 sequences are LNHDA and SQIVND (reference sequence). The CDR3 covers 14 residues. The CDR3 loop reads CASLGGWTAYGYTF. The CDR3 coding sequence is TGTGCCAGCCTAGGCGGGTGGACGGCCTATGGCTACACCTTC.

The DNA of the CDR3 is TGTGCCAGTATCCCGACAGGGGGAGCCTACAATGAGCAGTTCTTC. Its translation is CASIPTGGAYNEQFF. The chain has TRBV19 and TRBJ2-1, with 9 bases fitting TRBD1. Germline V CDR1 and CDR2: LNHDA, SQIVND (reference sequence). Trimming took 7 bases from V and 2 from J; bases not matched to a gene: 6. CDR3 size: 15 residues.

The chain carries TRBV4-1 and TRBJ2-7; 11 bases are shared with TRBD1. The V gene's germline CDR1 is MGHRA and CDR2 YSYEKL. This CDR3 has 13 residues. The trim removed 6 bases at V and 6 bases at J, leaving 4 bases unmatched. Here the CDR3 reads CASRDRGQGEQYF. CDR3 nucleotide sequence: TGCGCCAGCAGGGACAGGGGGCAAGGCGAGCAGTACTTC.

The chain links TRBV5-1 to TRBJ1-1; 8 bases agree with TRBD1. Germline V gene sequence: CDR1 SGHRS, CDR2 YFSETQ. CDR3 length: 15 residues. Losses at the gene ends were 4 bases for V and 1 base for J; bases not matched to a gene: 6. The DNA of the CDR3 is TGCGCCAGCAGCGCGACAGGGGCGCCGAACACTGAAGCTTTCTTT. Amino acid sequence: CASSATGAPNTEAFF.

V usage is TRBV30 and J usage is TRBJ2-7; the D gene is possibly TRBD2 (5 bases). The CDR3 extends over 12 amino acids. In germline, CDR1 is GTSNPN, CDR2 SVGIG (reference sequence). Trimming stripped 8 bases from V and 0 bases from J, with 11 bases between. Here the CDR3 reads CATAVSSYEQYF. CDR3 nucleotides: TGTGCCACAGCGGTGAGCTCCTACGAGCAGTACTTC.

Worth noting for this clone: The junction does not match germline at one end; this may be a read error. The chain joins TRBV3-1 (or the pseudogene TRBV3-2) to TRBJ2-2; weak D call: TRBD1 (6 bases). The CDR3 contains 16 residues. CDR1 is LGHDT, CDR2 YNNKEL, per germline (reference sequence). DNA of the CDR3: TGTGCCAGCAGCCAACGAACAGGGAGTAGGACCGGGAAGCTGTTTTTT. Amino acid sequence: CASSQRTGSRTGKLFF.

The chain uses TRBV7-3 and TRBJ2-3, with 8 bases matching TRBD1. The CDR3 contains 16 residues. Looked up from germline, CDR1 is SGHTA and CDR2 is FQGTGA. The junction had 8 bases not matched to a gene; V was cut back by 5 bases and J by 1 base. CDR3 in DNA: TGTGCCAGCAGCCCCAGGGGGCAGGGGGGCACAGATACGCAGTATTTT. It translates to CASSPRGQGGTDTQYF.